This TCR beta chain appears in the sequencing data of a study of PD-1 blockade in classical Hodgkin lymphoma. Every one of the patients relapsed after autologous stem cell transplantation (brentuximab vedotin exposure was variable). Findings and caveats of the study: Partial responders and progressors had significantly lower baseline TCR diversity.

V shed 3 bases and J shed 2 bases, with 13 bases lying between them. The CDR3 is 15 amino acids. CDR1 and CDR2 from the germline V gene are SGHAT and FQNNGV. This clone was seen at least ten times. Its specificity is unknown. The table came from immunoSEQ multiplex PCR; TCRdb's copy has only in-frame clones and leaves some out. The sample includes about 43,000 clones, roughly three quarters of them seen just once. This chain joins TRBV11-2 and TRBJ2-5; D is possibly TRBD2 (6 bases). Here the sequenced sample was peripheral blood mononuclear cells (PBMCs), taken before the second cycle of nivolumab. The sequence came from a human donor with classical Hodgkin lymphoma. CDR3 residues: CASSFWAGTQETQYF. DNA of the CDR3: TGTGCCAGCAGCTTCTGGGCGGGGACGCAAGAGACCCAGTACTTC.